A single sample is the source of the 23 T cell receptor beta chains below, sequenced in a study of T cells in Graves' hyperthyroidism and ophthalmopathy. Regions amplified from RNA transcripts were the TCR beta CDR3 regions. TCR CDR3 underwent first-round RT-PCR with the HTBI primer set. TCRdb passed the multiplex PCR reads through MiXCR, listing each CDR3 protein once. The repertoire holds some 510,000 distinct CDR3 sequences, with just over 45% as singletons. Sequencing was carried out using peripheral blood or thyroid tissue (not recorded which). The receptors stem from a woman aged 18-29 years with Graves' hyperthyroidism.

In its sample, this clonotype was seen a few times. The J gene is TRBJ2-7, the V gene TRBV2; unclear D gene. Trimming shortened V by 3 bases and J by 7 bases, and 13 bases separated the two germline ends. There are 13 residues in the CDR3. Germline V CDR1 and CDR2: SNHLY, FYNNEI. This chain's CDR3 is CASSEDLGVEQYF. In DNA form, the CDR3 reads TGTGCCAGCAGTGAGGACCTCGGCGTGGAGCAGTACTTC.

Comment on this clonotype: Mismatch with germline at one junction end may stem from a read error. The chain recombines TRBV7-8 with TRBJ2-7; TRBD1 matches 12 bases. CDR1 and CDR2 (germline): SGHVS, FQNEAQ. The CDR3 totals 16 residues. The CDR3 protein is CANSDRDRGRGGQQYF. The DNA for the CDR3 is TGTGCCAACAGCGACCGGGACAGGGGGCGCGGTGGTCAGCAGTACTTC.

This clonotype was recorded only once. One base away lies a much larger clone, so this may be a sequencing read error. CDR3 bases: TGCAGCGTTGATCAGCGGGGGCAGCCCCAGCATTTT. Protein sequence: CSVDQRGQPQHF. The gene calls are TRBV29-1 and TRBJ1-5, with a weak D call TRBD1 (5 bases). The CDR3 has 12 residues. V was shortened by 3 bases and J by 7 bases, with 10 bases between the two germline ends. The germline V gene encodes CDR1 SQVTM and CDR2 ANQGSEA.

This clonotype was detected many times. The chain combines TRBV10-2 with TRBJ1-4, with D uncertain. The CDR3 is 12 residues long. Trimming took 3 bases from V and 8 from J, leaving 7 bases between them. Germline-derived CDR1 and CDR2 are WSHSY and SAAADI. CDR3 residues: CASSDRREKLFF. The DNA of the CDR3 is TGCGCCAGCAGTGATCGGCGGGAAAAACTGTTTTTT.

With respect to this clonotype: A much larger clone lies one base from this, so it may be a read error. V is TRBV7-9 and J is TRBJ2-5; no definite D call. Germline CDR1 SEHNR, CDR2 FQNEAQ (reference sequence). CDR3 length equals 13 residues. The CDR3 DNA sequence: TGTGCCGGCAGCTTAGATCCGCAGAAGACTTCCGACTTC. Amino acid sequence: CAGSLDPQKTSDF.

This rearrangement joins TRBV29-1 to TRBJ1-2, with a possible D match to TRBD1 (6 bases). Per the germline V gene, CDR1 is SQVTM and CDR2 is ANQGSEA. This CDR3 comprises 18 residues. Trimming removed 5 bases at V and 4 bases at J, with 29 bases between. Written as DNA, the CDR3 is TGCAGCGTTAGAAACCGACGGGGGGAGAGGGGGGAGACCTATGGCTACACCTTC. Translated, it gives CSVRNRRGERGETYGYTF.

V gene TRBV7-9 combines with J gene TRBJ1-1, with 7 bases fitting TRBD1. The V segment lost 3 bases and the J segment 0 bases; nucleotides outside the gene matches: 10. The CDR3 runs 17 residues. CDR1 SEHNR and CDR2 FQNEAQ come from the germline V gene (reference sequence). The CDR3 loop reads CASSLNARDSLNTEAFF. The CDR3 DNA reads as TGTGCCAGCAGCTTGAACGCTCGGGACAGCTTGAACACTGAAGCTTTCTTT.

To note about this clonotype: This may be a read error: a much more frequent sequence differs by one nucleotide. The chain employs TRBV19 and TRBJ1-6, with 9 bases fitting TRBD1. The germline CDR1 and CDR2 sequences are LNHDA and SQIVND (reference sequence). Losses at the gene ends were 8 bases for V and 5 bases for J; bases not matched to a gene: 7. This CDR3 region has 15 residues. For the CDR3, the DNA is TGTGCCAGTGGCCTCGGGACAGGGCATAATTCACCCCTCCACTTT. Translating gives CASGLGTGHNSPLHF.

The chain employs TRBV2 and TRBJ1-4, with a possible D match to TRBD1 (5 bases). In germline, CDR1 is SNHLY, CDR2 FYNNEI. Trimming shortened V by 10 bases and J by 8 bases, and 14 bases separated the two germline ends. The length of the CDR3 is 12 residues. The CDR3 DNA reads as TGTGCCAATGGCGAGGGGAACGAAAAACTGTTTTTT. Translated, it gives CANGEGNEKLFF.

As concerns this clonotype: This may arise from a read error, as a much more abundant clone is one base away. J is TRBJ2-7 and V is TRBV10-3; D not certain. The germline V gene has CDR1 ENHRY and CDR2 SYGVKD. The CDR3 consists of 12 residues. The ends were cut back, 8 bases at V and 4 bases at J, with 12 bases in the middle. The CDR3 coding sequence is TGTGCCATCGGTCGGCAGCCGTACGAGCAGTACTTC. Its protein is CAIGRQPYEQYF.

The rearrangement links TRBV7-2 to TRBJ1-1; D is uncertain. CDR1 SGHTA and CDR2 FQGNSA come from the germline V gene. CDR3 length: 17 residues. The V end lost 5 bases, the J end lost 1 base, and 20 bases lay between the germline ends. This CDR3 is CASSPPVDGEANTEAFF. CDR3 DNA: TGTGCCAGCAGCCCTCCGGTTGACGGGGAAGCGAACACTGAAGCTTTCTTT.

Concerning this clonotype: Because the CDR3 is missing its conserved closing phenylalanine or tryptophan, this is likely a read error. This sequence joins TRBV11-1 and TRBJ1-1; no definite D call. This CDR3 comprises 12 residues. Germline CDR1 is SGHAT and CDR2 is FQDESV (reference sequence). V was clipped by 0 bases and J by 8 bases, with 7 bases between them. The CDR3 protein is CASSLADPEAFL. The DNA for the CDR3 is TGTGCCAGCAGCTTAGCCGACCCCGAAGCTTTCCTT.

The chain is built from TRBV12-3 or TRBV12-4 and TRBJ1-5; 9 nucleotides line up with TRBD1. Trimming removed 7 bases from V and 1 base from J; junction bases left unmatched: 5. This CDR3 is built from 15 residues. Here the CDR3 reads CASTNGQGSNQPQHF. The CDR3 DNA is TGTGCCAGCACGAACGGACAGGGGAGCAATCAGCCCCAGCATTTT.

This clonotype was recorded many times. V is TRBV20-1 and J is TRBJ2-7; weak D call: TRBD2 (6 bases). The CDR3 consists of 12 residues. The germline V and J ends were trimmed by 6 bases and 4 bases, with 13 bases remaining between them. From germline, CDR1 is DFQATT and CDR2 SNEGSKA (reference sequence). The CDR3 sequence: CSAGKGGYEQYF. The DNA of the CDR3 is TGCAGTGCAGGAAAGGGAGGATACGAGCAGTACTTC.

In this sample, this clonotype turned up a few times. V usage is TRBV7-8 and J usage is TRBJ1-1, with a possible D match to TRBD1 (5 bases). Trimming left V 6 bases short and J 7 bases short, with 21 bases between. This CDR3 has 15 amino acids. CDR1 and CDR2 from the germline V gene are SGHVS and FQNEAQ. CDR3 DNA: TGTGCCAGCAGTGACTCTTTTTTTGGGGACGTTGAAGCTTTCTTT. Its protein is CASSDSFFGDVEAFF.

CDR3 nucleotide sequence: TGCAGTGCTAGAGAACAGTGGGATCAGCCCCAGCATTTT. Amino acids: CSAREQWDQPQHF. The chain recombines TRBV20-1 with TRBJ1-5; D is undetermined. This CDR3 is built from 13 residues. V gave up 0 bases and J gave up 5 bases, with 8 bases separating them. Germline V CDR1 and CDR2: DFQATT, SNEGSKA (reference sequence).

Details on this clonotype: This could be a read error, since a much larger clone is one nucleotide away. The chain links TRBV2 to TRBJ2-5; TRBD2 matches 11 bases. V dropped 11 bases and J dropped 5; count of bases not matched to a gene: 13. CDR1 is SNHLY and CDR2 is FYNNEI in the germline V gene. CDR3 size: 15 residues. This CDR3 reads CAASMGLAEEETQYF. CDR3 nucleotide sequence: TGTGCCGCCTCCATGGGACTAGCGGAAGAGGAGACCCAGTACTTC.

The J gene is TRBJ1-3, the V gene TRBV7-6, with no clear D. This CDR3 has 16 amino acids. The V and J ends lost 4 bases and 0 bases respectively, with 13 bases between them. Germline V gives CDR1 SGHVS, CDR2 FNYEAQ. The CDR3 coding sequence is TGTGCCAGCAGCTCCAAGGGCATAGTCTCTGGAAACACCATATATTTT. The encoded protein is CASSSKGIVSGNTIYF. Supplemented by reference TRBV7-6 and TRBJ1-3, the full variable domain reads GAGVSQSPRYKVTKRGQDVALRCDPISGHVSLYWYRQALGQGPEFLTYFNYEAQQDKSGLPNDRFSAERPEGSISTLTIQRTEQRDSAMYRCASSSKGIVSGNTIYFGEGSWLTVV.

V and J are TRBV19 and TRBJ2-2; 11 nucleotides align to TRBD1. Germline loops: CDR1 LNHDA, CDR2 SQIVND (reference sequence). The ends lost 5 bases at V and 5 bases at J; junction bases unmatched: 1. The CDR3 consists of 14 residues. In nucleotides, the CDR3 is TGTGCCAGTAGTGGGACAGGGGGGACCGGGGAGCTGTTTTTT. This sequence encodes CASSGTGGTGELFF.

Concerning this clonotype itself: This may stem from a read error, because a much larger clone lies one nucleotide away. This sequence joins TRBV15 and TRBJ1-4; possible D gene TRBD1, 6 bases. The CDR3 runs to 15 residues. In germline, CDR1 is LNHNV, CDR2 YYDKDF (reference sequence). The CDR3 is CATGRDQGQNEKLFF. The CDR3 nucleotides are TGTGCCACCGGCAGAGATCAGGGGCAGAATGAAAAACTGTTTTTT.

This clonotype was recorded many times. The chain is built from TRBV2 and TRBJ1-4; D ambiguous. Trimming took 1 base from V and 9 from J, leaving 3 bases between them. CDR3 size: 11 residues. Germline-derived CDR1 and CDR2 are SNHLY and FYNNEI. In nucleotides, the CDR3 is TGTGCCAGCAGTGAAGGACAAAAACTGTTTTTT. Its protein product is CASSEGQKLFF. The full variable domain, its missing parts supplied by reference TRBV2 and TRBJ1-4, is EPEVTQTPSHQVTQMGQEVILRCVPISNHLYFYWYRQILGQKVEFLVSFYNNEISEKSEIFDDQFSVERPDGSNFTLKIRSTKLEDSAMYFCASSEGQKLFFGSGTQLSVL.

Written as DNA, the CDR3 is TGTGCCAGCAGCTTGCGACAGGCCAACCACGAGCAGTACTTC. Residues: CASSLRQANHEQYF. This rearrangement joins TRBV7-2 to TRBJ2-7, with a weak D call TRBD1 (6 bases). Germline CDR1 SGHTA, CDR2 FQGNSA. CDR3 length: 14 residues. The V and J ends lost 3 bases and 5 bases respectively, with 14 bases between them.

The chain carries TRBV29-1 and TRBJ2-5, with unresolved D. The V gene's germline CDR1 is SQVTM and CDR2 ANQGSEA. The CDR3 has 14 amino acids. Trimming cost V 6 bases and J 5 bases, with 19 bases left between them. CDR3 sequence: CSVGGGTEGETQYF. The DNA for the CDR3 is TGCAGCGTGGGTGGCGGTACGGAAGGGGAGACCCAGTACTTC.